This note documents a single T cell receptor beta chain sequence. The data were obtained in a study of cytotoxic CD8 clonotypes in ibrutinib-treated CLL. Germline CDR1 and CDR2: MGHRA and YSYEKL. There are 13 residues in the CDR3. Trimming took off 4 bases at V and 6 bases at J, with 12 bases between the two ends. Assay: immunoSEQ multiplex PCR; the TCRdb copy retains only in-frame clones and omits some. Found here are 8,500 to 13,000 clones, over 60% of them singletons; the top ten hold about 15%. J is TRBJ1-1 and V is TRBV4-1, with D uncertain. The sequence derives from a human donor with chronic lymphocytic leukemia. The material was PBMCs, obtained at disease progression, from a patient treated with ibrutinib. CDR3 DNA: TGCGCCAGCAGCCTCACAAGAACGGCTGAAGCTTTCTTT. It codes for CASSLTRTAEAFF.